The TCR beta chain under discussion was sequenced for a study of CD8 T cells in Susac syndrome. Reverse transcription used roughly 0.5 to 1 ug RNA and random hexamers. One entry per CDR3 protein, called by TCRdb with MiXCR from the immunoSEQ multiplex PCR reads. The data show roughly 50,000 distinct CDR3 sequences, around 93% seen once. TEMRA cells were enriched by FACS, and CD4+ and CD8+ T cells were negatively isolated. V trimming: 2 bases; J trimming: 0 bases; junction bases outside the gene matches: 10. The CDR3 is made up of 16 amino acids. Germline V gene lookup returns CDR1 GTSNPN and CDR2 SVGIG (reference sequence).

The material sequenced was CD8+ T cells from PBMCs. The sequence came from a human donor in good health. This chain links TRBV30 with TRBJ2-7; TRBD2 matches at 7 bases. The CDR3 sequence: CAWSILTSRHSYEQYF. In DNA, the CDR3 is TGTGCCTGGAGTATACTGACTAGCAGACACTCCTACGAGCAGTACTTC.